The 17 T cell receptor beta chains in this list originate from one sample, sequenced in a study of shared clonotypes between healthy human individuals. Clones were sequenced by immunoSEQ multiplex PCR, and TCRdb holds only the in-frame ones, with some missing. This sample yields 2 million to 2.5 million clones, of which 80% to 95% are seen a single time; about 0.41% belongs to the top ten. The sample consisted of naive CD4+ T cells from PBMCs. As for subset: CD45RA+ positively selected. The receptor set was obtained from a man between 18 and 29 years old in good health. Some clones in this sample may be carry-over from other donors' samples.

The J gene is TRBJ2-3, the V gene TRBV5-4, with TRBD2 matching over 10 bases. The V segment lost 0 bases and the J segment 4 bases; nucleotides outside the gene matches: 2. Germline CDR1 SGHNT, CDR2 YYREEE (reference sequence). CDR3 length: 15 residues. The CDR3 protein is CASSLEGLASDTQYF. The CDR3 bases are TGTGCCAGCAGCTTGGAGGGACTAGCGTCAGATACGCAGTATTTT. The whole variable domain, remainder taken from reference TRBV5-4 and TRBJ2-3, is ETGVTQSPTHLIKTRGQQVTLRCSSQSGHNTVSWYQQALGQGPQFIFQYYREEENGRGNFPPRFSGLQFPNYSSELNVNALELDDSALYLCASSLEGLASDTQYFGPGTRLTVL.

This chain uses TRBV7-2 with TRBJ1-4; D ambiguous. This CDR3 contains 15 residues. The ends were cut back, 3 bases at V and 4 bases at J, with 12 bases in the middle. Germline-derived CDR1 and CDR2 are SGHTA and FQGNSA. The CDR3 sequence: CASSLRTAFNEKLFF. The CDR3 DNA reads as TGTGCCAGCAGCTTGCGGACGGCATTTAATGAAAAACTGTTTTTT.

The chain links TRBV5-1 to TRBJ2-7; D may be TRBD1 (5 bases). The CDR3 is 15 residues long. V was shortened by 4 bases and J by 3 bases, with 17 bases between the two germline ends. Germline CDR1 reads SGHRS; CDR2 reads YFSETQ. DNA of the CDR3: TGCGCCAGCAGCGTCTCAGGGATTGTGAACTACGAGCAGTACTTC. Amino acids: CASSVSGIVNYEQYF.

The chain joins TRBV6-6 to TRBJ2-7, with 11 bases that match TRBD2. The CDR3 spans 16 residues. Germline lookup yields CDR1 MNHNY and CDR2 SVGAGI (reference sequence). Germline trimming cut 6 bases from V and 5 bases from J; bases unmatched to any gene: 12. CDR3 sequence reads: CASRSTVAGGFNEQYF. CDR3 DNA sequence: TGTGCCAGCAGGTCTACTGTAGCGGGAGGGTTTAACGAGCAGTACTTC.

V is TRBV7-8 and J is TRBJ1-5, with 8 bases matching TRBD1. The junction had 5 bases not matched to a gene; V was cut back by 0 bases and J by 4 bases. CDR1 and CDR2 from the germline V gene are SGHVS and FQNEAQ. The CDR3 has 16 residues. This CDR3 is CASSLARDRGNQPQHF. CDR3 in DNA: TGTGCCAGCAGCTTAGCGCGCGACAGGGGTAATCAGCCCCAGCATTTT.

The J gene is TRBJ1-2, the V gene TRBV5-6; no definite D call. V lost 0 bases, J lost 2 bases, and 14 bases lay in between. CDR3 length equals 16 residues. Germline loops: CDR1 SGHDT, CDR2 YYEEEE. CDR3 amino acids: CASSLGAGRRNYGYTF. CDR3 nucleotide sequence: TGTGCCAGCAGCTTGGGTGCAGGACGGAGAAACTATGGCTACACCTTC.

The genes are TRBV7-7 and TRBJ2-1, with a weak D call TRBD2 (5 bases). Trimming took 0 bases from V and 15 from J, leaving 18 bases between them. In germline, CDR1 is SSHAT, CDR2 FNYEAQ (reference sequence). CDR3 length: 14 amino acids. In nucleotides, the CDR3 is TGTGCCAGCAGCTTAGCACGGGATCAGAAGGCTCGGTTCTTC. Amino acid sequence: CASSLARDQKARFF.

This chain joins TRBV11-2 and TRBJ2-2; 7 nucleotides agree with TRBD2. Losses at the gene ends were 3 bases for V and 0 bases for J; bases not matched to a gene: 4. CDR1 is SGHAT, CDR2 FQNNGV, per germline. The CDR3 is 16 residues long. For the CDR3, the DNA is TGTGCCAGCAGCTTCACGGCGGGAGCGAACACCGGGGAGCTGTTTTTT. Amino acid sequence: CASSFTAGANTGELFF. The full variable domain, in which reference TRBV11-2 and TRBJ2-2 provide the parts outside the CDR3, is EAGVAQSPRYKIIEKRQSVAFWCNPISGHATLYWYQQILGQGPKLLIQFQNNGVVDDSQLPKDRFSAERLKGVDSTLKIQPAKLEDSAVYLCASSFTAGANTGELFFGEGSRLTVL.

The count of this clone is one. The J gene is TRBJ2-2, the V gene TRBV7-3; D may be TRBD2 (5 bases). CDR3 length: 15 amino acids. Germline values: CDR1 SGHTA, CDR2 FQGTGA. V shed 2 bases and J shed 1 base, with 8 bases lying between them. CDR3 sequence: CASSLVRENTGELFF. CDR3 bases: TGTGCCAGCAGCTTAGTCCGGGAGAACACCGGGGAGCTGTTTTTT.

The chain links TRBV5-1 to TRBJ2-2; 7 bases line up with TRBD1. From germline, CDR1 is SGHRS and CDR2 YFSETQ. This CDR3 comprises 16 residues. J was trimmed by 2 bases and V by 4 bases; bases with no gene match: 8. The CDR3 spells CASSHRDRSNTGELFF. The CDR3 DNA reads as TGCGCCAGCAGCCACCGGGACAGAAGCAACACCGGGGAGCTGTTTTTT.

On this clone: The same CDR3 also results from other DNA sequences found in this sample. The chain is built from TRBV28 and TRBJ2-2; D gene unclear. This CDR3 is built from 14 residues. CDR1 and CDR2 (germline): MDHEN, SYDVKM. Trimming left V 2 bases short and J 1 base short, with 5 bases between. CDR3 coding DNA: TGTGCCAGCAGTTTAGGTCAGAACACCGGGGAGCTGTTTTTT. The encoded protein is CASSLGQNTGELFF.

The V call is TRBV14, the J call TRBJ1-5; 7 positions agree with TRBD1. CDR1 is SGHDN, CDR2 FVKESK, per germline. This CDR3 is 13 amino acids long. The V and J ends lost 1 base and 11 bases, in that order; junction bases with no gene match: 5. The chain's CDR3 is CASSQGQGMAQHF. CDR3 sequence (DNA): TGTGCCAGCAGCCAAGGACAGGGCATGGCCCAGCATTTT.

Notes on this clone: Other DNA sequences in this specimen translate into the identical CDR3. This chain joins TRBV5-1 and TRBJ2-3; D not certain. Trimming left V 5 bases short and J 4 bases short, with 5 bases between. CDR1 is SGHRS and CDR2 is YFSETQ in the germline V gene. This CDR3 is built from 11 residues. DNA of the CDR3: TGCGCCAGCAGTTCCGCAGATACGCAGTATTTT. Its protein product is CASSSADTQYF.

Remarks on this clone: Other DNA sequences in the sample encode the same CDR3. The chain couples TRBV28 to TRBJ2-7; D is ambiguous. CDR3 length: 12 residues. Deletions cut 6 bases from V and 3 bases from J, with 9 bases between. Looked up from germline, CDR1 is MDHEN and CDR2 is SYDVKM. The CDR3 loop reads CASSPRVYEQYF. The CDR3 DNA reads TGTGCCAGCAGCCCTCGGGTCTACGAGCAGTACTTC.

The CDR3 loop is CASSLGSTAGGPASEQFF. The DNA of the CDR3 is TGTGCCAGCAGCTTAGGGTCCACAGCGGGAGGGCCGGCGAGTGAGCAGTTCTTC. This chain joins TRBV7-6 and TRBJ2-1, with TRBD2 identical over 10 bases. The germline V gene has CDR1 SGHVS and CDR2 FNYEAQ. This CDR3 comprises 18 residues. After removal of 1 base from V and 9 bases from J, the junction contained 15 bases not matched to a gene.

With regard to this clone: This CDR3 is also generated by other DNA sequences in the sample. The rearrangement uses TRBV9 and TRBJ2-3; D is ambiguous. Germline V gene data show CDR1 as SGDLS and CDR2 as YYNGEE. The CDR3 is 12 amino acids. Trimming stripped 0 bases from V and 6 bases from J, with 5 bases between. CDR3 amino acids: CASSVEKDTQYF. CDR3 bases: TGTGCCAGCAGCGTAGAAAAGGATACGCAGTATTTT.

This sequence joins TRBV5-1 and TRBJ2-3, with D uncertain. This CDR3 has 17 amino acids. V dropped 6 bases and J dropped 0 bases, with 20 bases sitting between them. Germline lookup yields CDR1 SGHRS and CDR2 YFSETQ. The CDR3 here is CASTPQGVGLSTDTQYF. The CDR3, as DNA: TGCGCCAGCACGCCCCAAGGAGTGGGCTTAAGCACAGATACGCAGTATTTT.